This TCR beta chain stems from a study of T-cell memory formation after mild COVID-19. The V gene's germline CDR1 is SGDLS and CDR2 YYNGEE. The CDR3 totals 15 residues. V shed 1 base, J shed 5 bases, and the junction held 1 base outside the gene matches. Each CDR3 protein is one row after TCRdb ran MiXCR on the 5' RACE reads. This sample has 400,000 to 500,000 distinct CDR3 sequences, with 24% found just once. The study, taken as a whole, reports: Later expanders leaned CD4+, whereas clones that contracted between day 15 and 85 were balanced CD4/CD8.

This clonotype was observed a few times. Its specificity is unknown. The chain uses TRBV9 and TRBJ2-2; TRBD2 matches 11 bases. The TCR sequence derives from an adult woman who had mild COVID-19 (a few samples of this study predate the infection). Cell type and time point are not known. Material: PBMCs or a T cell subset sorted from them (not recorded which). For the CDR3, the DNA is TGTGCCAGCAGCGTAACTAGCGGGGGAACCGGGGAGCTGTTTTTT. This codes for CASSVTSGGTGELFF.